This TCR beta chain was identified during a study of identifying expanded T cells in peripheral blood. Study conclusions and caveats: Two-week clone count variance significantly increased as total template count grew. Differentially abundant clones: roughly 1.2 between replicates, 16.4 at roughly 13 days, less than 25 at four.

The germline V gene has CDR1 LNHDA and CDR2 SQIVND (reference sequence). The CDR3 runs to 13 residues. The ends were cut back, 5 bases at V and 4 bases at J, with 11 bases in the middle. This table comes from immunoSEQ multiplex PCR, and its TCRdb copy is limited to in-frame clones, with some not included. The table lists more than 70,000 clones, about 86% of them singletons, with 5.6% in the top ten. Notes on this clone: Its target is unknown.

Sequencing was performed on blood. The source is a person aged 18 to 69 in good health. The chain recombines TRBV19 with TRBJ1-1; TRBD1 might be the D (5 bases). The CDR3 DNA follows: TGTGCCAGTAGTTGGGGACGGGCCACTGAAGCTTTCTTT. Protein sequence: CASSWGRATEAFF.